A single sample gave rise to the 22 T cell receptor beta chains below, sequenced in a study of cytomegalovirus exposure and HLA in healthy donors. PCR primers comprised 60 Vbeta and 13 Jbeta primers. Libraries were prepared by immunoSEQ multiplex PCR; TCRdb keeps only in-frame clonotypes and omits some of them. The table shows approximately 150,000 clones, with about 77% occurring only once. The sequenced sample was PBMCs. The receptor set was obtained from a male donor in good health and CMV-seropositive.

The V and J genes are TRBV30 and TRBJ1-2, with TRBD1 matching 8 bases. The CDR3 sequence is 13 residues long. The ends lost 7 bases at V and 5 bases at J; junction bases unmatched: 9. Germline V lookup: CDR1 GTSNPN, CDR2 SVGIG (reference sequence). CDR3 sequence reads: CASDRVSDYGYTF. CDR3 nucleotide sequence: TGTGCCTCGGACAGGGTCTCGGATTATGGCTACACCTTC.

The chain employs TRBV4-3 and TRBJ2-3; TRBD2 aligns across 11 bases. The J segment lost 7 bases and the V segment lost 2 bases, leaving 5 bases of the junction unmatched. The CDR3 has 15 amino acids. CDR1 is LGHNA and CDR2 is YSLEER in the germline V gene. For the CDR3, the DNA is TGCGCCAGCAGCCAACGGTCTAGCGGGGGGTATACGCAGTATTTT. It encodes CASSQRSSGGYTQYF.

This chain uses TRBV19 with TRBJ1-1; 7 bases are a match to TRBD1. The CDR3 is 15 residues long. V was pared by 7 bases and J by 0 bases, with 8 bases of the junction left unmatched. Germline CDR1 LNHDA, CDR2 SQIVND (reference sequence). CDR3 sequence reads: CASTLGDSMNTEAFF. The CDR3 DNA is TGTGCCAGTACTTTGGGGGACAGCATGAACACTGAAGCTTTCTTT.

CDR3 amino acids: CASSATGTDTYEQYF. The CDR3 DNA is TGTGCCAGCAGCGCTACCGGGACAGACACCTACGAGCAGTACTTC. This sequence joins TRBV9 and TRBJ2-7, with TRBD1 identical over 7 bases. The CDR3 is 15 amino acids. V was pared by 3 bases and J by 2 bases, with 8 bases of the junction left unmatched. Germline values: CDR1 SGDLS, CDR2 YYNGEE.

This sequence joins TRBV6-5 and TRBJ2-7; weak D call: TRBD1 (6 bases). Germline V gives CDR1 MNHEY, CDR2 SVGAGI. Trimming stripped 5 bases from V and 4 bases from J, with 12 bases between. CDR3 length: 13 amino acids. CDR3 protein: CASSPGEVYEQYF. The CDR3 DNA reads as TGTGCCAGCAGTCCAGGGGAAGTGTACGAGCAGTACTTC.

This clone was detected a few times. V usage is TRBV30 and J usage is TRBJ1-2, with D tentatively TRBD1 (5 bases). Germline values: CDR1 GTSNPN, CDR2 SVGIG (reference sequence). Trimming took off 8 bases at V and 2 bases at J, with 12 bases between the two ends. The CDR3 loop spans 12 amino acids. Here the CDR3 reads CATEGANYGYTF. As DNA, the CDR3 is TGTGCCACTGAAGGGGCAAACTATGGCTACACCTTC.

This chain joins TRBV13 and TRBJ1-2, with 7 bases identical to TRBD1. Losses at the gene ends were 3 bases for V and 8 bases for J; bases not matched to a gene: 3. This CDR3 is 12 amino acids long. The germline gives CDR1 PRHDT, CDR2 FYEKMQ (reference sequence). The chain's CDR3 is CASSFRQGGYTF. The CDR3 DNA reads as TGTGCCAGCAGCTTCCGACAGGGAGGCTACACCTTC.

The CDR3 region is CAWSPREGRGYTF. Here the CDR3 DNA reads TGTGCCTGGAGTCCCCGGGAGGGGCGTGGCTACACCTTC. The chain links TRBV30 to TRBJ1-2, with a weak D call TRBD1 (5 bases). Trimming cost V 2 bases and J 7 bases, with 14 bases left between them. The V gene's germline CDR1 is GTSNPN and CDR2 SVGIG (reference sequence). The CDR3 spans 13 residues.

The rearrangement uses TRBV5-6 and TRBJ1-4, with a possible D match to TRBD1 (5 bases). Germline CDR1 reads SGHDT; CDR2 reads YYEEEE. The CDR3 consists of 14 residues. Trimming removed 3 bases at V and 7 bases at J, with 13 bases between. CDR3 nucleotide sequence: TGTGCCAGCAGCTCGACATCAGGGCGTGAAAAACTGTTTTTT. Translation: CASSSTSGREKLFF.

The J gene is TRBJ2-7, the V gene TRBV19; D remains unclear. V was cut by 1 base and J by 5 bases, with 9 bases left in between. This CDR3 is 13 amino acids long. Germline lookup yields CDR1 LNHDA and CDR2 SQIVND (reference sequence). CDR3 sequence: CASSIGAGHEQYF. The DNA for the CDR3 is TGTGCCAGTAGTATAGGGGCAGGCCACGAGCAGTACTTC.

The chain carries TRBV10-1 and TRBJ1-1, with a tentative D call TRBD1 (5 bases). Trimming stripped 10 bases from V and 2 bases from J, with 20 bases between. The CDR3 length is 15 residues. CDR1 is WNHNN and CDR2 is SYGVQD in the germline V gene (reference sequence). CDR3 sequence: CATLRCGGGNTEAFF. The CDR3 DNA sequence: TGCGCCACTTTAAGGTGCGGGGGGGGAAACACTGAAGCTTTCTTT.

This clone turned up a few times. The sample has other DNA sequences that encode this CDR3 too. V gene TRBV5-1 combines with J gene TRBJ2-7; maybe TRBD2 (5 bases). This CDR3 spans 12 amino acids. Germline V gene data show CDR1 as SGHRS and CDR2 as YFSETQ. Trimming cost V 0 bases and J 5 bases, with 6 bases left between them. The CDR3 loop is CASSLAGNEQYF. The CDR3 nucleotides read TGCGCCAGCAGCTTGGCGGGGAACGAGCAGTACTTC.

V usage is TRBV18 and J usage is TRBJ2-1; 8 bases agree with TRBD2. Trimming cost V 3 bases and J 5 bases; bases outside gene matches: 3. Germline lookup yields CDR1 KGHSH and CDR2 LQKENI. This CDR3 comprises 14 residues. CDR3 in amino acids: CASSPTAGDNEQFF. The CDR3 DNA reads TGTGCCAGCTCACCGACAGCGGGGGACAATGAGCAGTTCTTC.

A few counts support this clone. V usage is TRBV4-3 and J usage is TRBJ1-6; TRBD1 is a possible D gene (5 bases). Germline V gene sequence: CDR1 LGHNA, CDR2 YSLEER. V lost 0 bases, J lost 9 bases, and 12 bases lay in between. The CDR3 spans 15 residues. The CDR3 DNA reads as TGCGCCAGCAGCCAAGATCAGGGAAGGGCTTCACCCCTCCACTTT. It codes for CASSQDQGRASPLHF.

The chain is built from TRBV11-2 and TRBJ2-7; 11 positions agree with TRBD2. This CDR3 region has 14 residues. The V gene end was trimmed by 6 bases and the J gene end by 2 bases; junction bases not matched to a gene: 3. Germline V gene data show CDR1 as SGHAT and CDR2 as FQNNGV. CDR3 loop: CASSGTSGTYEQYF. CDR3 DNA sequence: TGTGCCAGCAGTGGGACTAGCGGAACCTACGAGCAGTACTTC.

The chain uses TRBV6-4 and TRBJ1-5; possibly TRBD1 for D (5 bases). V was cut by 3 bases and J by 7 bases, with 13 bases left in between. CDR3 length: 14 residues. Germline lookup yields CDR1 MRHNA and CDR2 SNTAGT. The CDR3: CASSEDQGGQPQHF. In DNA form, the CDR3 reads TGTGCCAGCAGTGAGGATCAGGGTGGACAGCCCCAGCATTTT.

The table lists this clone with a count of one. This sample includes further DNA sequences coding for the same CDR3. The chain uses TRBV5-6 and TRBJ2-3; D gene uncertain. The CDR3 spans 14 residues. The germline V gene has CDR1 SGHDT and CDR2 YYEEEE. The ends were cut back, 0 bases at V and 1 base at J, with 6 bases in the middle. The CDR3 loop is CASSLVRGTDTQYF. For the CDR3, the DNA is TGTGCCAGCAGCTTGGTTAGAGGCACAGATACGCAGTATTTT.

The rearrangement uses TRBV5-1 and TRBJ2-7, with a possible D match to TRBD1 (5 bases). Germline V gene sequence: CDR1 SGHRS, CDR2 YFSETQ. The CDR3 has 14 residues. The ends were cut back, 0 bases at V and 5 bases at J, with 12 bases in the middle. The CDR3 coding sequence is TGCGCCAGCAGCTTGGGTAGGGCAGGGAACGAGCAGTACTTC. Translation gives CASSLGRAGNEQYF.

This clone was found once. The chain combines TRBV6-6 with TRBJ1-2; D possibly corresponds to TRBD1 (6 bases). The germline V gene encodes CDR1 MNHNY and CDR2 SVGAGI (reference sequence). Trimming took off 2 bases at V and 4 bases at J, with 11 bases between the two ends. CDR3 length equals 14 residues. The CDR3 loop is CASSYPRGPYGYTF. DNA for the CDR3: TGTGCCAGCAGTTACCCCAGGGGCCCCTATGGCTACACCTTC.

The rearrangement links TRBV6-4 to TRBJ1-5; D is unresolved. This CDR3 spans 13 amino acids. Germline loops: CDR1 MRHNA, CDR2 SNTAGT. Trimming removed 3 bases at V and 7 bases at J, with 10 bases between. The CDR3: CASSEGTGQPQHF. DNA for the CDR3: TGTGCCAGCAGTGAAGGAACGGGACAGCCCCAGCATTTT.

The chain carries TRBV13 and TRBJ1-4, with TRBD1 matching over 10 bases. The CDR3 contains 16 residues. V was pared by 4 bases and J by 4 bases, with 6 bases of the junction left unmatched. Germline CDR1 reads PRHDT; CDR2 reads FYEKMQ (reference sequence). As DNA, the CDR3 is TGTGCCAGCAGCTCGGGACAGGGGTTTGGTAATGAAAAACTGTTTTTT. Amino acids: CASSSGQGFGNEKLFF.

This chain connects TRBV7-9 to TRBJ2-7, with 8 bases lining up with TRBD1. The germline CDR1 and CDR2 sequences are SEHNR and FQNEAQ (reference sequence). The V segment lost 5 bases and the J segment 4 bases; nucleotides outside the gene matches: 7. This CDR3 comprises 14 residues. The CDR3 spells CASSARDRFYEQYF. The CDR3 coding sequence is TGTGCCAGCAGCGCGCGGGACAGGTTTTACGAGCAGTACTTC. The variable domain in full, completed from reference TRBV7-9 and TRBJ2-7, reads DTGVSQNPRHKITKRGQNVTFRCDPISEHNRLYWYRQTLGQGPEFLTYFQNEAQLEKSRLLSDRFSAERPKGSFSTLEIQRTEQGDSAMYLCASSARDRFYEQYFGPGTRLTVT.